The rows below give T cell receptor beta chains drawn from one sample of a study of breast tumors, draining lymph nodes, adjacent tissues. TCRdb called the multiplex PCR reads again in MiXCR, with one record for every CDR3 protein. The sample holds some 83,000 distinct CDR3 sequences, about 21% seen once. The sample comprised axillary lymph node tissue. All receptors come from a female donor with breast cancer. Some clones in this sample may be carry-over from other donors' samples. The CDR3 runs from the conserved cysteine through the conserved F or W. D genes are given only for firm matches. Only part of the rows carry a size: once, few, many, or a class if the clone is expanded.

NA	many	TRBV19	TRBJ2-2	TGTGCCAGTAGACCGGGGGCGCGTTCCGGGGAGCTGTTTTTT	CASRPGARSGELFF
TRBD2	many	TRBV7-2	TRBJ2-3	TGTGCCAGCAGCGCTAGCGGGAGGGCCACAGATACGCAGTATTTT	CASSASGRATDTQYF
NA	NA	TRBV29-1	TRBJ2-5	TGCAGCGTCGACGTAATAGAGACCCAGTACTTC	CSVDVIETQYF
NA	many	TRBV6-6	TRBJ2-5	TGTGCCAGCAGTTATACGGGGAAAGAGACCCAGTACTTC	CASSYTGKETQYF
TRBD2	many	TRBV24-1	TRBJ2-1	TGTGCCACCGGACCCAGCGGGAGGGCCTACAATGAGCAGTTCTTC	CATGPSGRAYNEQFF
TRBD2	many	TRBV20-1	TRBJ2-1	TGCAGTGGTAGAGGACTAGCACAGTACAATGAGCAGTTCTTC	CSGRGLAQYNEQFF
TRBD1	many	TRBV20-1	TRBJ2-7	TGCAGTGGAACGACCGGGACAGGGTCTTCCTACGAGCAGTACTTC	CSGTTGTGSSYEQYF
TRBD2	NA	TRBV12-5	TRBJ2-1	TGTGCTAGTGGTTTGCGGCTAGCGGGAGTCGCCTACAATGAGCAGTTCTTC	CASGLRLAGVAYNEQFF
TRBD2	NA	TRBV27	TRBJ2-7	TGTGCCAGCAGTTTATCGTGGGGGGGCTACGAGCAGTACTTC	CASSLSWGGYEQYF
NA	many	TRBV5-1	TRBJ2-7	TGCGCCAGCAGCTTGACAGGGGAGGGAAGGCTCGAGCAGTACTTC	CASSLTGEGRLEQYF
TRBD2	NA	TRBV3-1	TRBJ2-3	TGTGCCAGCAGCCCTGGGACTAGCGGGAGGGTGGATACGCAGTATTTT	CASSPGTSGRVDTQYF
NA	many	TRBV9	TRBJ2-7	TGTGCCAGCACCCGCACTGTTGGGGAGCTTGCCGAGCAGTACTTC	CASTRTVGELAEQYF
NA	many	TRBV7-2	TRBJ2-5	TGTGCCAGCAGCCCGTACCAAGAGACCCAGTACTTC	CASSPYQETQYF
TRBD1	many	TRBV20-1	TRBJ2-5	TGCAGTGCCTCACGACAGGGCGGGACCCAGTACTTC	CSASRQGGTQYF
TRBD1	NA	TRBV18	TRBJ1-5	TGTGCCAGCTCACCACCACAGGGGAGGCCCTATCAGCCCCAGCATTTT	CASSPPQGRPYQPQHF
NA	many	TRBV4-2	TRBJ2-5	TGTGCCAGCAGCCAAGTGGGAGACTCGTGGTTGAGAGAGACCCAGTACTTC	CASSQVGDSWLRETQYF
TRBD1	few	TRBV4-3	TRBJ2-6	TGCGCCAGCAGCCAAGCCAAGGGGGTGGTCGGGGACAGGGGTAATTCTGGGGCCAACGTCCTGACTTTC	CASSQAKGVVGDRGNSGANVLTF
NA	NA	TRBV10-3	TRBJ1-1	TGTGCCATCAGTGAGTCTGAAATAGGGGGTGTCGGAGCTTTCTTT	CAISESEIGGVGAFF
TRBD1	many	TRBV2	TRBJ1-4	TGTGCCAGCAGTGAGCGACAGGGGTTTGAAAAACTGTTTTTT	CASSERQGFEKLFF